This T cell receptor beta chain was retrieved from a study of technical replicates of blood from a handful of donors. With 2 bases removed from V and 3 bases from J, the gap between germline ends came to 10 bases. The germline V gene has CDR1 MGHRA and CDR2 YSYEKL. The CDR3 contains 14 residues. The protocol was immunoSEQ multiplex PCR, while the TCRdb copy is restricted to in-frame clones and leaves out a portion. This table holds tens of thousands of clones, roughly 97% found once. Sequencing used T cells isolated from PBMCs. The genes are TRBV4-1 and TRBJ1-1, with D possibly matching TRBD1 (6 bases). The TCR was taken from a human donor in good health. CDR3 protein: CASSQPAGDTEAFF. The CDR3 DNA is TGCGCCAGCAGCCAACCCGCAGGGGACACTGAAGCTTTCTTT.